This record looks at one TCR beta chain sequence and its context. What this receptor recognizes is not known. A read error may be the cause here, since a much bigger clone is one base away. Per the publication, the time point label means: pre-pandemic baseline sample and day 111 after first positive SARS-CoV-2 test. The record originates from a study of kidney transplant recipient with SARS-CoV-2 infection (dated by TCRdb to the early 2020s). Spanning cysteine to phenylalanine, the CDR3 consists of 16 amino acids. Solely the CDR3 DNA is kept, with 48 bases framed from the first base. CDR1 and CDR2, per the germline V gene (reference sequence), are SGHNT and YYREEE. The sequencer listed for this sample is Illumina MiSeq. Profiling of the peripheral T cell repertoire targeted human TCRbeta genes. The authors processed their data as follows. Beta-binomial modelling was used to test for differences in clonotype abundance while accounting for variability over time. Expanded clonotypes were screened against the ImmuneCODE reference database of SARS-CoV-2-associated TCRs and mapped to viral genome regions. Additional repertoire analyses examined TRBV gene usage, CDR3 length, CDR3 amino acid overlap between time points, distributions of clonotype abundance, and Jaccard similarity. TCRdb redid the processing of the public reads, applying fastp at Q25 and MiXCR, and retained in-frame beta chains. Rows with a matching CDR3 protein are joined into one entry that keeps the most common DNA and genes. The V and J calls and clone size are TCRdb's, not the authors'. Recorded for this sample are about 250,000 distinct CDR3 sequences; 25% to 30% of them occurred a single time. Roughly 7% of the sample rests with the top ten.

Recombination linked TRBV5-4 to TRBJ1-2; too little of a D gene remains to name it. This TCR derives from a male patient aged 30 to 39 who had COVID-19 and was a kidney transplant recipient. After a transplant, the graft donor may have provided part of the T cells. Specimen: a blood sample, collected at baseline and on day 111 from a kidney transplant recipient. The encoded CDR3 is CARSLPPRTAYYGYTF. The base sequence is TGTGCCAGAAGCTTGCCCCCCCGAACAGCCTACTATGGCTACACCTTC.